This T cell receptor beta chain was recorded in a study of CD8 T cells in ankylosing spondylitis. The study's findings and limits: There was a TCR beta motif, made of fewer than 10 highly homologous variants, that appeared characteristic of ankylosing spondylitis blood. Researchers reportedly found disease-linked clones significantly enriched in matched ankylosing spondylitis synovial fluid.

This clonotype has more than one count but fewer than ten. The antigen is not known. CDR1 DFQATT and CDR2 SNEGSKA come from the germline V gene (reference sequence). The V gene end was trimmed by 1 base and the J gene end by 5 bases; junction bases not matched to a gene: 3. CDR3 size: 14 residues. TCRdb analysed the 5' RACE reads with MiXCR anew, one entry per CDR3 protein. This sample has under 950,000 distinct CDR3 sequences, with under 20% found just once. Sequencing was carried out using blood, either unsorted or a sorted T cell fraction (not recorded which). V usage is TRBV20-1 and J usage is TRBJ1-1; 11 bases line up with TRBD1. This receptor was obtained from a male donor with ankylosing spondylitis. The CDR3 is CSARGDRGWTEAFF. In DNA, the CDR3 is TGCAGTGCTAGAGGGGACAGGGGGTGGACTGAAGCTTTCTTT.